This T cell receptor beta chain came from a study of blood T cell repertoires in COVID-19. The overall study: Both acute and convalescent COVID-19 samples were obtained from the United States, Italy and Spain.

Method: immunoSEQ multiplex PCR; TCRdb's copy keeps in-frame clones and lacks some. Of fewer than 200,000 clones listed, around 74% are singletons. The sequence was obtained from a woman over 75 with acute or convalescent COVID-19. Sequenced: peripheral blood.

The CDR3, as DNA: TGTGCCAGCAGTTACTATCCCTCGTCCGGAGAGACCCAGTACTTC. As protein: CASSYYPSSGETQYF. The rearrangement joins TRBV6-2 or TRBV6-3 to TRBJ2-5, with no clear D. The CDR3 sequence is 15 residues long. The germline gives CDR1 MNHEY, CDR2 SVGEGT. V lost 1 base, J lost 4 bases, and 13 bases lay in between.